The 25 T cell receptor beta chains in this list originate from one sample, sequenced in a study of identical twins. TCRdb redid the calling of the 5' RACE reads with MiXCR, one entry per CDR3 protein. The sample includes fewer than 250,000 distinct CDR3 sequences, less than 9.5% of them seen just once. The source material was memory (CD45RO+) T cells sorted from blood. These receptors were collected from a woman aged 18-29 years in good health.

A remark on this clonotype: Relative to the germline gene, one junction end is altered; a read error may explain this. This sequence joins TRBV5-1 and TRBJ2-7, with D maybe TRBD1 (5 bases). The CDR3 consists of 12 residues. The V gene's germline CDR1 is SGHRS and CDR2 YFSETQ. The CDR3 DNA reads TGCGCCAGCAGCTTCACAGGATACGTGCAGTACTTC. It yields the protein CASSFTGYVQYF.

This clonotype was observed many times. This sequence joins TRBV20-1 and TRBJ1-4; D uncertain. The V gene's germline CDR1 is DFQATT and CDR2 SNEGSKA (reference sequence). V lost 3 bases and J lost 5, with 10 bases in between. The length of the CDR3 is 13 residues. CDR3 in amino acids: CSASRALNEKLFF. The CDR3 DNA reads as TGCAGTGCTAGCCGGGCCTTAAATGAAAAACTGTTTTTT.

This clonotype has a handful of counts. This chain uses TRBV6-5 with TRBJ2-3; 8 bases fit TRBD2. The CDR3 has 20 residues. V was pared by 2 bases and J by 3 bases, with 19 bases of the junction left unmatched. Germline values: CDR1 MNHEY, CDR2 SVGAGI. CDR3 loop: CASSYPEGLGRLWRTDTQYF. In DNA form, the CDR3 reads TGTGCCAGCAGTTACCCGGAGGGACTAGGAAGGCTTTGGCGAACAGATACGCAGTATTTT.

This chain connects TRBV20-1 to TRBJ2-3; 9 nucleotides agree with TRBD1. Germline V CDR1 and CDR2: DFQATT, SNEGSKA (reference sequence). Trimming cost V 6 bases and J 5 bases; bases outside gene matches: 9. This CDR3 is built from 14 residues. CDR3 loop: CSAVQGAREDTQYF. The CDR3 DNA reads TGCAGTGCGGTACAGGGGGCGCGGGAAGATACGCAGTATTTT.

The CDR3 coding sequence is TGTGCCACCAGCAGAGACCTGCCCATACTAGCGGGAGGGTCAGATACGCAGTATTTT. Its protein is CATSRDLPILAGGSDTQYF. The chain couples TRBV15 to TRBJ2-3, with TRBD2 identical over 13 bases. The CDR3 loop spans 19 amino acids. Trimming removed 0 bases from V and 4 bases from J; junction bases left unmatched: 10. The germline CDR1 and CDR2 sequences are LNHNV and YYDKDF (reference sequence).

This clonotype was recorded a few times. The chain's CDR3 is CSARDRGGEKLFF. The CDR3 region has the DNA TGCAGTGCTAGGGACAGGGGAGGCGAAAAACTGTTTTTT. The chain carries TRBV20-1 and TRBJ1-4; 9 bases map to TRBD1. Looked up from germline, CDR1 is DFQATT and CDR2 is SNEGSKA (reference sequence). CDR3 length: 13 residues. After removal of 3 bases from V and 8 bases from J, the junction contained 4 bases not matched to a gene.

The V and J genes are TRBV2 and TRBJ2-3, with D perhaps assigned TRBD1 or TRBD2 (6 bases each). The V end lost 6 bases, the J end lost 8 bases, and 9 bases lay between the germline ends. CDR1 is SNHLY and CDR2 is FYNNEI in the germline V gene. This CDR3 has 11 residues. In nucleotides, the CDR3 is TGTGCCAGCAGGGGGGGCGTTACGCAGTATTTT. Protein sequence: CASRGGVTQYF.

J is TRBJ1-3 and V is TRBV20-1; 10 nucleotides align to TRBD1. V lost 7 bases and J lost 4; bases outside the gene matches: 7. Germline CDR1 reads DFQATT; CDR2 reads SNEGSKA (reference sequence). This CDR3 is 14 amino acids long. The CDR3 region is CSVEDRGQGNTIYF. The CDR3 nucleotides are TGCAGTGTAGAAGACAGGGGGCAGGGAAACACCATATATTTT.

To note about this clonotype: The junction departs from germline at one end; a sequencing error may be responsible. V gene TRBV20-1 combines with J gene TRBJ1-1, with D unresolved. The germline gives CDR1 DFQATT, CDR2 SNEGSKA (reference sequence). The CDR3 is made up of 11 amino acids. CDR3 sequence (DNA): TGCAGTGGCTTATTGAACACTGGAGCTTTCTTT. It yields the protein CSGLLNTGAFF.

V and J are TRBV20-1 and TRBJ1-5, with D possibly being TRBD1 (6 bases). The germline V gene has CDR1 DFQATT and CDR2 SNEGSKA (reference sequence). Trimming cost V 3 bases and J 5 bases, with 11 bases left between them. CDR3 size: 13 residues. The CDR3 spells CSASQGTYQPQHF. CDR3 bases: TGCAGTGCTAGCCAGGGGACTTATCAGCCCCAGCATTTT.

This clonotype was seen many times. This rearrangement joins TRBV20-1 to TRBJ1-2; no definite D call. The V gene's germline CDR1 is DFQATT and CDR2 SNEGSKA (reference sequence). Trimming pared 6 bases from V and 0 bases from J, leaving 11 bases between. CDR3 size: 13 residues. CDR3 in DNA: TGCAGTGCGCCCACCACAACTAACTATGGCTACACCTTC. Translation gives CSAPTTTNYGYTF.

V usage is TRBV5-5 and J usage is TRBJ2-7; 7 nucleotides agree with TRBD1. The length of the CDR3 is 13 residues. The germline V gene encodes CDR1 SGHKS and CDR2 YYEKEE (reference sequence). J lost 7 bases, V lost 2 bases, and 6 bases had no gene match. CDR3 region: CASSLQGSREQYF. The CDR3 bases are TGTGCCAGCAGCTTACAGGGGTCGCGGGAGCAGTACTTC.

This clonotype has a handful of counts. This chain's CDR3 is CASSSGPGLTYNEQFF. The CDR3, as DNA: TGTGCCAGCAGCTCGGGGCCGGGACTGACTTACAATGAGCAGTTCTTC. The V gene is TRBV7-9, the J gene TRBJ2-1, with TRBD2 as a possible D gene (6 bases). Trimming took 4 bases from V and 4 from J, leaving 17 bases between them. This CDR3 spans 16 amino acids. The germline V gene has CDR1 SEHNR and CDR2 FQNEAQ (reference sequence).

The chain recombines TRBV2 with TRBJ1-1, with D hard to call. The V gene lost 7 bases and the J gene lost 4 bases, with 13 bases spanning the gap. This CDR3 is 13 amino acids long. Germline-derived CDR1 and CDR2 are SNHLY and FYNNEI. The CDR3 protein is CASNLGPGTEAFF. The CDR3 nucleotides are TGTGCCAGCAACCTTGGCCCGGGCACTGAAGCTTTCTTT.

In this sample, this clonotype turned up many times. The V gene is TRBV7-2, the J gene TRBJ2-1; 9 bases align to TRBD2. This CDR3 is 15 amino acids long. The V gene's germline CDR1 is SGHTA and CDR2 FQGNSA. Losses at the gene ends were 4 bases for V and 0 bases for J; bases not matched to a gene: 1. The CDR3 spells CASSYSGSSYNEQFF. CDR3 DNA: TGTGCCAGCAGCTATAGCGGGAGCTCCTACAATGAGCAGTTCTTC.

The genes are TRBV5-1 and TRBJ1-5; no definite D call. Trimming left V 0 bases short and J 7 bases short, with 11 bases between. The CDR3 runs to 14 residues. The V gene's germline CDR1 is SGHRS and CDR2 YFSETQ. CDR3 sequence (DNA): TGCGCCAGCAGCTTGGGGGAGTCGAGGCAGCCCCAGCATTTT. This encodes CASSLGESRQPQHF. The full variable domain, rest sourced from reference TRBV5-1 and TRBJ1-5, is KAGVTQTPRYLIKTRGQQVTLSCSPISGHRSVSWYQQTPGQGLQFLFEYFSETQRNKGNFPGRFSGRQFSNSRSEMNVSTLELGDSALYLCASSLGESRQPQHFGDGTRLSIL.

This clonotype was recorded at least ten times. The chain is built from TRBV12-3 or TRBV12-4 and TRBJ1-4; possibly TRBD1 for D (6 bases). The V and J ends lost 7 bases and 5 bases respectively, with 11 bases between them. The CDR3 extends over 13 amino acids. In DNA, the CDR3 is TGTGCCAGCAAAGGACAGTTAAATGAAAAACTGTTTTTT. Translated: CASKGQLNEKLFF.

This clonotype was found a few times. The V gene is TRBV20-1, the J gene TRBJ2-7; 7 nucleotides agree with TRBD2. V dropped 0 bases and J dropped 4; count of bases not matched to a gene: 9. The germline V gene has CDR1 DFQATT and CDR2 SNEGSKA (reference sequence). The CDR3 is made up of 15 amino acids. DNA for the CDR3: TGCAGTGCTAGAGAACCTAGCGGAATGGGGTACGAGCAGTACTTC. Translated: CSAREPSGMGYEQYF.

This clonotype was observed a few times. J is TRBJ1-2 and V is TRBV27; no definite D call. In germline, CDR1 is MNHEY, CDR2 SMNVEV (reference sequence). The germline V and J ends were trimmed by 1 base and 6 bases, with 9 bases remaining between them. The length of the CDR3 is 13 residues. This CDR3 is CASSLWGWDGYTF. The CDR3 DNA is TGTGCCAGCAGTTTATGGGGATGGGATGGCTACACCTTC.

This chain connects TRBV10-3 to TRBJ2-1; 10 bases line up with TRBD1. The CDR3 loop spans 16 amino acids. Germline V gene sequence: CDR1 ENHRY, CDR2 SYGVKD. The V and J ends lost 7 bases and 0 bases, in that order; junction bases with no gene match: 6. This CDR3 is CAINPGQGRSYNEQFF. Here the CDR3 DNA reads TGTGCCATCAACCCGGGACAGGGGCGCTCCTACAATGAGCAGTTCTTC.

The chain is built from TRBV7-8 and TRBJ2-1; D uncertain. The germline gives CDR1 SGHVS, CDR2 FQNEAQ. There are 14 residues in the CDR3. Trimming took off 1 base at V and 7 bases at J, with 11 bases between the two ends. DNA of the CDR3: TGTGCCAGCAGCTTAGTCGCTTGGGGAAATGAGCAGTTCTTC. Protein sequence: CASSLVAWGNEQFF. The whole variable domain, remainder taken from reference TRBV7-8 and TRBJ2-1, is GAGVSQSPRYKVAKRGQDVALRCDPISGHVSLFWYQQALGQGPEFLTYFQNEAQLDKSGLPSDRFFAERPEGSVSTLKIQRTQQEDSAVYLCASSLVAWGNEQFFGPGTRLTVL.

This clonotype was found a few times. In DNA form, the CDR3 reads TGTGCCAGCAGCTGGTTTAGGTACAGGGGGAAGGACACCGGGGAGCTGTTTTTT. It is translated as CASSWFRYRGKDTGELFF. The chain is built from TRBV5-6 and TRBJ2-2; TRBD1 agrees at 8 bases. The CDR3 length is 18 residues. Germline lookup yields CDR1 SGHDT and CDR2 YYEEEE. V lost 3 bases to trimming and J lost 3 bases; unmatched junction nucleotides: 13.

This sequence joins TRBV2 and TRBJ2-5; the match to TRBD2 covers 12 bases. Trimming cost V 6 bases and J 5 bases; bases outside gene matches: 10. The CDR3 covers 16 residues. Per the germline V gene, CDR1 is SNHLY and CDR2 is FYNNEI. DNA of the CDR3: TGTGCCAGCAGCGATACTAGCGGGGGGCCGCAGGAGACCCAGTACTTC. It yields the protein CASSDTSGGPQETQYF.

This clonotype was observed a few times. The V and J genes are TRBV27 and TRBJ2-1; perhaps TRBD1 as D (6 bases). The CDR3 is made up of 14 amino acids. From germline, CDR1 is MNHEY and CDR2 SMNVEV (reference sequence). V gave up 8 bases and J gave up 1 base, with 12 bases separating them. In nucleotides, the CDR3 is TGTGCCAGCCGGAGCAGGGGTTCCTACAATGAGCAGTTCTTC. Translation gives CASRSRGSYNEQFF.

The gene calls are TRBV20-1 and TRBJ1-6; D not certain. V gave up 6 bases and J gave up 16 bases, with 22 bases separating them. This CDR3 region has 13 residues. Germline V gene sequence: CDR1 DFQATT, CDR2 SNEGSKA (reference sequence). CDR3 amino acids: CSAPRPSGSRLHF. The CDR3, as DNA: TGCAGTGCCCCGAGGCCCTCGGGTAGTAGGCTCCACTTT.